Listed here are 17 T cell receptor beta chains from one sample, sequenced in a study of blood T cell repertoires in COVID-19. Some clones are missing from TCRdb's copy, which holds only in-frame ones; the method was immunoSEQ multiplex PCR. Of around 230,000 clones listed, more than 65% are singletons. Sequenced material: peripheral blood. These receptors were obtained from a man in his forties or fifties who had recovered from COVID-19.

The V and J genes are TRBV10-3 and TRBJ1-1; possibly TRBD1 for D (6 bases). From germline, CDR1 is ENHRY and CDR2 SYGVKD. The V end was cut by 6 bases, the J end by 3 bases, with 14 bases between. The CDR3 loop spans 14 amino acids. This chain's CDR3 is CAIREIEGDTEAFF. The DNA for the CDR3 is TGTGCCATCAGGGAGATAGAGGGGGACACTGAAGCTTTCTTT.

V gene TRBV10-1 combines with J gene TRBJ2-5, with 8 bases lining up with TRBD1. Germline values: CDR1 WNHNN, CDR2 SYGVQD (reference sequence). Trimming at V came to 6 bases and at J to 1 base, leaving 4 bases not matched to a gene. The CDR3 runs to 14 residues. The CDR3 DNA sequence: TGCGCCAGCAGCGCAGGGGGCCCCCAAGAGACCCAGTACTTC. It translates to CASSAGGPQETQYF.

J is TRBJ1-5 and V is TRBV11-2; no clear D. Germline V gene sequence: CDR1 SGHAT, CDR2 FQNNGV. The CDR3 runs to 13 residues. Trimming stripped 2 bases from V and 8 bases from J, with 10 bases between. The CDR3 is CASSLSSREPQHF. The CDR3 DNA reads TGTGCCAGCAGCTTATCTTCGCGTGAGCCCCAGCATTTT.

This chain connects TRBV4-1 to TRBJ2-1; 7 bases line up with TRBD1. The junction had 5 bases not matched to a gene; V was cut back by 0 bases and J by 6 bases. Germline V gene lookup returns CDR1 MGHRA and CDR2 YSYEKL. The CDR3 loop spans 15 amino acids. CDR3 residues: CASSQEPGQSNEQFF. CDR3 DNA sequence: TGCGCCAGCAGCCAAGAACCGGGACAGTCCAATGAGCAGTTCTTC.

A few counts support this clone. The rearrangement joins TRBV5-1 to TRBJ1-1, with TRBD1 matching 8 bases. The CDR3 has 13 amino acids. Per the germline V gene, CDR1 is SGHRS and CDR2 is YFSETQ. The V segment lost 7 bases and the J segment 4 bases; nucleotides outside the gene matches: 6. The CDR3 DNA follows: TGCGCCAGCCACGAGACAGGGGCCACTGAAGCTTTCTTT. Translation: CASHETGATEAFF.

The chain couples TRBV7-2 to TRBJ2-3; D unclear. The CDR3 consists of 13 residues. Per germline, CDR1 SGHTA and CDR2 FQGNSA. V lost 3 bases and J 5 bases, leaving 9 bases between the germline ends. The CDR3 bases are TGTGCCAGCAGCTTGGTTTTCGGAGATACGCAGTATTTT. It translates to CASSLVFGDTQYF. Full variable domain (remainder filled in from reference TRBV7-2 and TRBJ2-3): GAGVSQSPSNKVTEKGKDVELRCDPISGHTALYWYRQSLGQGLEFLIYFQGNSAPDKSGLPSDRFSAERTGGSVSTLTIQRTQQEDSAVYLCASSLVFGDTQYFGPGTRLTVL.

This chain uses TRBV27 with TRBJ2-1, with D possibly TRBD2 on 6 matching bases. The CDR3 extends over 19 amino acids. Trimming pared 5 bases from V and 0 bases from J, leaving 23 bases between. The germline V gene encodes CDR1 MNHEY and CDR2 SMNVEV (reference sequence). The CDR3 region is CASSPAGLSVQNSYNEQFF. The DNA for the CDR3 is TGTGCCAGCAGTCCCGCGGGACTCTCAGTTCAAAACTCCTACAATGAGCAGTTCTTC.

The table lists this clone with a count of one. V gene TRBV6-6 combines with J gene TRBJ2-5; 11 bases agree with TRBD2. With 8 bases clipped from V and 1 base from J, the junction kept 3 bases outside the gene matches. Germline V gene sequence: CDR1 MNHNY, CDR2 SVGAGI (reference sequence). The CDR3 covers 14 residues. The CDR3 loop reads CASRTSGGQETQYF. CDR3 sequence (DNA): TGTGCCAGCCGTACTAGCGGGGGCCAAGAGACCCAGTACTTC.

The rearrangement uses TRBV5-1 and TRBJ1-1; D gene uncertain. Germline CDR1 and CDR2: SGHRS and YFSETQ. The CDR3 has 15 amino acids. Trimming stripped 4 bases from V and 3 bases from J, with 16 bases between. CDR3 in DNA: TGCGCCAGCAGCATAGACACCGGCACTTACACTGAAGCTTTCTTT. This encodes CASSIDTGTYTEAFF.

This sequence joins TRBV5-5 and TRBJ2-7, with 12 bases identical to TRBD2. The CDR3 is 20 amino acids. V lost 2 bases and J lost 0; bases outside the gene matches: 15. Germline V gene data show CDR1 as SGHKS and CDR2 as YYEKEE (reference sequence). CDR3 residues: CASSFSQLTSGGPSSYEQYF. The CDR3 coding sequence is TGTGCCAGCAGCTTCTCACAGTTGACTAGCGGGGGTCCAAGCTCCTACGAGCAGTACTTC.

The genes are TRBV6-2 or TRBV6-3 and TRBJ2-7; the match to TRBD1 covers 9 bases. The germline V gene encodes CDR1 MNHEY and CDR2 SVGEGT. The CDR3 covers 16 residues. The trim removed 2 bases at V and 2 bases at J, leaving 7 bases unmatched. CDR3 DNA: TGTGCCAGCAGTTACACCGGGACAGGGACCCCCTACGAGCAGTACTTC. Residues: CASSYTGTGTPYEQYF.

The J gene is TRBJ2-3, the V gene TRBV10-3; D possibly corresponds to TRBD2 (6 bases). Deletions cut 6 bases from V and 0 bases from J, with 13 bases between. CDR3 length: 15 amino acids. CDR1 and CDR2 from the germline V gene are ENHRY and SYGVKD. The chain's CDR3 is CAIRRSGPSTDTQYF. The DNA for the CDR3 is TGTGCCATCAGACGTAGCGGCCCGAGCACAGATACGCAGTATTTT.

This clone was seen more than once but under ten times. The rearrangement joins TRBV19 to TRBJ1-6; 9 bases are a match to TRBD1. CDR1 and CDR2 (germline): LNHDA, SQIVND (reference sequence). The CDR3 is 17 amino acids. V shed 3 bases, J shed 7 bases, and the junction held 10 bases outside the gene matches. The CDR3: CASSIRSGTGWNSPLHF. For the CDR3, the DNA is TGTGCCAGTAGTATCCGGTCGGGGACAGGGTGGAATTCACCCCTCCACTTT.

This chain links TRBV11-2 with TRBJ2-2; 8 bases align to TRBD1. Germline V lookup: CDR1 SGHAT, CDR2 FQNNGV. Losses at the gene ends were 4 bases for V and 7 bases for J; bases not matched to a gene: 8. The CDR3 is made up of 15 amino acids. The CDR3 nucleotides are TGTGCCAGCAGCTCGCCGGTAGGGACAGGCGGGGAGCTGTTTTTT. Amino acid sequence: CASSSPVGTGGELFF.

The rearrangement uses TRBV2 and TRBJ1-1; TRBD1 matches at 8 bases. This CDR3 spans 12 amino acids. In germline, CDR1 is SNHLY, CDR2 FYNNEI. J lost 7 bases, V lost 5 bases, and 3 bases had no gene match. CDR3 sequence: CASSLTGDEAFF. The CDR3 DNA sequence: TGTGCCAGCAGTCTGACAGGGGATGAAGCTTTCTTT.

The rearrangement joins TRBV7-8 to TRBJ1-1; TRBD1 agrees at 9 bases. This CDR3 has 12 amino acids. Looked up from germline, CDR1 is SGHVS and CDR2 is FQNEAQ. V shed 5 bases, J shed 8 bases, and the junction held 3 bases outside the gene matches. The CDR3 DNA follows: TGTGCCAGCAGCCGGGACAGGGTCGAAGCTTTCTTT. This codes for CASSRDRVEAFF.

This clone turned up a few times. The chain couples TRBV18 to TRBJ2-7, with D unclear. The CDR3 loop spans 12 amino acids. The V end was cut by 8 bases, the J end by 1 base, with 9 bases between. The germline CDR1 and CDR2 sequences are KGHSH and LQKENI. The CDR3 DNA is TGTGCCAGCGGAACGGGTTCCTACGAGCAGTACTTC. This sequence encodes CASGTGSYEQYF.